This T cell receptor beta chain emerged from a study of OX40 agonist ivuxolimab in advanced cancers. Study summary: Aged roughly 23 to 80 with a mean of 60 years, they were almost 85% male. Study-wide findings and caveats: More expanded clones were seen, on average, in CD8+ T cells than in CD4+. Certain nonresponders additionally had low normalized T-cell clonal expansion.

Assay: immunoSEQ multiplex PCR; the TCRdb copy retains only in-frame clones and omits some. The data contain about 68,000 clones, 80% to 85% of them seen just once; the ten biggest clones take up under 13%. Blood specimens came from baseline, cycle 4 day 1, and cycle 7 day 1. In the case of this clone: What it binds is not known.

The CDR3 loop spans 14 amino acids. The germline CDR1 and CDR2 sequences are LNHNV and YYDKDF (reference sequence). The chain has TRBV15 and TRBJ2-5, with D possibly being TRBD2 (5 bases). With the DNA end fitting TRBJ2-7 better, the J assignment may be wrong. The TCR sequence derives from an adult with an advanced solid tumor such as melanoma, head and neck, liver or kidney cancer. The sample in question was CD4+ or CD8+ T cells sorted from blood, obtained in a trial of the OX40 agonist ivuxolimab. In DNA, the CDR3 is TGTGCCACCAGCCCACGACTAAACTCCTACGAGCAGTACTTC. This gives the protein CATSPRLNSYEQYF.